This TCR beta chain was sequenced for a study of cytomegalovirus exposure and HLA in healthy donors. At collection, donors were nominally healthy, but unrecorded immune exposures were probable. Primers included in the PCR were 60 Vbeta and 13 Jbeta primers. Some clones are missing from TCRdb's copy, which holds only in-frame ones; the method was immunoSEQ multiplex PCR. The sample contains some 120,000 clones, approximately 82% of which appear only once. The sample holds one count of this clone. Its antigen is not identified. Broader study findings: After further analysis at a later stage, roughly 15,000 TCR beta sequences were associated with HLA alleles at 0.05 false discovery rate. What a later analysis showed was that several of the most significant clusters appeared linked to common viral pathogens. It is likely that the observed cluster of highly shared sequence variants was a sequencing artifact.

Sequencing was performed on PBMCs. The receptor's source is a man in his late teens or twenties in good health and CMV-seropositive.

The CDR3 reads CASSLETGSYGYTF. Here the CDR3 DNA reads TGTGCCAGCAGTCTAGAGACAGGGAGCTATGGCTACACCTTC. V usage is TRBV5-4 and J usage is TRBJ1-2; 7 positions match TRBD1. This CDR3 spans 14 amino acids. From germline, CDR1 is SGHNT and CDR2 YYREEE (reference sequence). The junction had 8 bases not matched to a gene; V was cut back by 5 bases and J by 4 bases.